This T cell receptor beta chain was recorded in a study of T cell responses to AZD1222 COVID-19 vaccine. CDR1 is MDHEN and CDR2 is SYDVKM in the germline V gene. Between the trimmed V and J ends, which lost 5 bases and 3 bases, there was a span of 16 bases. The CDR3 has 15 amino acids. TCRdb keeps only in-frame clones here, not all; method: immunoSEQ multiplex PCR. The table records about 120,000 clones, about 88% of them present only once. This specimen was peripheral blood, taken 28 days after the second AZD1222 dose. The chain links TRBV28 to TRBJ2-5; D possibly uses TRBD1 or TRBD2 (5 bases each). The TCR originated in an adult who received the AZD1222 COVID-19 vaccine. The CDR3 sequence is CASSPLGDSKETQYF. Written as DNA, the CDR3 is TGTGCCAGCAGTCCCCTGGGGGATAGCAAAGAGACCCAGTACTTC.